The clone carrying this TCR beta chain was counted between two and nine times. Two negative PCRs, clearance, or symptom resolution were required of recovered Cohort 3 donors. This sample stems from a study of blood T cell repertoires in COVID-19. Authors' processing steps: Reference gene primers were amplified, and this amplification served to estimate nucleated cell counts. The protocol was immunoSEQ multiplex PCR, while the TCRdb copy is restricted to in-frame clones and leaves out a portion. The V and J calls and clone size were taken over from that table, and D and trimming were inferred from the DNA. The sample consists of approximately 300,000 clones, over 75% of them appearing once. Trimming at V came to 3 bases and at J to 2 bases, leaving 3 bases not matched to a gene. CDR3 size: 15 residues. Germline CDR1 SGDLS, CDR2 YYNGEE.

Sequencing used PBMCs or T cells enriched from blood (not recorded which). V and J are TRBV9 and TRBJ2-2; 8 positions agree with TRBD2. This TCR came from a woman aged 30 to 39 who had recovered from COVID-19. The CDR3 DNA sequence: TGTGCCAGCAGCGCGACTAGCGTCAACACCGGGGAGCTGTTTTTT. Its protein product is CASSATSVNTGELFF.